These 28 T cell receptor beta chains share one sample of origin, sequenced in a study of early T cells in non-severe SARS-CoV-2 infection. TCRdb processed the 5' RACE reads anew with MiXCR; each CDR3 protein has one entry. The table lists 37,000 or so distinct CDR3 sequences, under 6.5% of them singletons, with about a quarter in the top ten. Specimen: whole blood. These receptor sequences come from an adult who was a healthcare worker with PCR-confirmed SARS-CoV-2 infection or an uninfected control (not recorded which).

The chain is built from TRBV7-2 and TRBJ2-3; 10 bases match TRBD2. The J segment lost 2 bases and the V segment lost 0 bases, leaving 5 bases of the junction unmatched. CDR3 length: 17 residues. Germline values: CDR1 SGHTA, CDR2 FQGNSA. In DNA form, the CDR3 reads TGTGCCAGCAGCTTAGCCCCTAGCGGGAGCGCCACAGATACGCAGTATTTT. Its translation is CASSLAPSGSATDTQYF.

This clonotype was seen repeatedly, ten times or more. This sequence joins TRBV10-2 and TRBJ2-1, with D unresolved. The V gene's germline CDR1 is WSHSY and CDR2 SAAADI. The CDR3 covers 11 residues. Trimming took off 4 bases at V and 9 bases at J, with 7 bases between the two ends. This CDR3 is CASSVGSEQFF. The CDR3 bases are TGCGCCAGCAGTGTCGGCAGTGAGCAGTTCTTC.

V is TRBV28 and J is TRBJ2-5; no definite D call. V was shortened by 7 bases and J by 6 bases, with 9 bases between the two germline ends. The CDR3 is made up of 11 amino acids. Germline V lookup: CDR1 MDHEN, CDR2 SYDVKM. CDR3 in DNA: TGTGCCAGCACTCTGGGGAAGACCCAGTACTTC. It codes for CASTLGKTQYF. The full variable domain, rest sourced from reference TRBV28 and TRBJ2-5, is DVKVTQSSRYLVKRTGEKVFLECVQDMDHENMFWYRQDPGLGLRLIYFSYDVKMKEKGDIPEGYSVSREKKERFSLILESASTNQTSMYLCASTLGKTQYFGPGTRLLVL.

This clonotype has a count of ten or more. The genes are TRBV28 and TRBJ2-2; TRBD1 aligns across 7 bases. The CDR3 extends over 16 amino acids. Germline values: CDR1 MDHEN, CDR2 SYDVKM. With 2 bases clipped from V and 6 bases from J, the junction kept 9 bases outside the gene matches. For the CDR3, the DNA is TGTGCCAGCAGTTTAATGACAGGGCGAATTGCCGGGGAGCTGTTTTTT. Translation gives CASSLMTGRIAGELFF.

The chain links TRBV2 to TRBJ2-1; 9 nucleotides agree with TRBD1. CDR1 SNHLY and CDR2 FYNNEI come from the germline V gene. The CDR3 is 15 residues long. V gave up 8 bases and J gave up 7 bases; unmatched junction bases: 12. In nucleotides, the CDR3 is TGTGCCAGCGGACAAGACAGGGGGGCGGGTAATGAGCAGTTCTTC. Protein product: CASGQDRGAGNEQFF.

This chain links TRBV12-5 with TRBJ2-1; no clear D gene. V was pared by 5 bases and J by 0 bases, with 17 bases between. The germline CDR1 and CDR2 sequences are LGHNT and FRNRAP. CDR3 length: 17 amino acids. As DNA, the CDR3 is TGTGCTAGTGGTCTAACGGCAAGCGTGAGCTCCTACAATGAGCAGTTCTTC. Translated, it gives CASGLTASVSSYNEQFF.

J is TRBJ2-5 and V is TRBV28, with TRBD2 identical over 8 bases. The V gene's germline CDR1 is MDHEN and CDR2 SYDVKM. The J segment lost 5 bases and the V segment lost 8 bases, leaving 7 bases of the junction unmatched. The CDR3 length is 13 residues. The CDR3 loop is CASRGGRWETQYF. In DNA form, the CDR3 reads TGTGCCAGCCGGGGGGGGCGATGGGAGACCCAGTACTTC.

CDR3: CASSSGVRDTQYF. The CDR3, as DNA: TGTGCCAGCAGCTCAGGGGTTAGAGATACGCAGTATTTT. V and J are TRBV13 and TRBJ2-3, with D possibly matching TRBD1 (6 bases). Deletions cut 4 bases from V and 5 bases from J, with 10 bases between. The CDR3 sequence is 13 residues long. Germline V gene sequence: CDR1 PRHDT, CDR2 FYEKMQ (reference sequence).

This clonotype was picked up many times. CDR3 nucleotides: TGCAGTGTTGCGGGGGCGCGTGGCTACACCTTC. Its protein is CSVAGARGYTF. J is TRBJ1-2 and V is TRBV20-1; D might be TRBD1 (6 bases). The CDR3 loop spans 11 amino acids. The germline V gene encodes CDR1 DFQATT and CDR2 SNEGSKA (reference sequence). Between the trimmed V and J ends, which lost 7 bases and 7 bases, there was a span of 13 bases.

At least ten counts were recorded for this clonotype. This chain uses TRBV6-2 or TRBV6-3 with TRBJ1-5; D is uncertain. V shed 6 bases and J shed 3 bases, with 15 bases lying between them. CDR1 is MNHEY and CDR2 is SVGEGT in the germline V gene. The CDR3 runs 15 residues. Here the CDR3 reads CASSHGPGANQPQHF. The CDR3 bases are TGTGCCAGCAGCCACGGGCCGGGTGCCAATCAGCCCCAGCATTTT.

The rearrangement uses TRBV29-1 and TRBJ1-5; no reliable D call. Germline CDR1 SQVTM, CDR2 ANQGSEA. V lost 3 bases and J lost 5, with 8 bases in between. CDR3 length equals 12 residues. DNA for the CDR3: TGCAGCGTTGAGGACCGGGATCAGCCCCAGCATTTT. It codes for CSVEDRDQPQHF. The full variable domain, rest sourced from reference TRBV29-1 and TRBJ1-5, is SAVISQKPSRDICQRGTSLTIQCQVDSQVTMMFWYRQQPGQSLTLIATANQGSEATYESGFVIDKFPISRPNLTFSTLTVSNMSPEDSSIYLCSVEDRDQPQHFGDGTRLSIL.

The V and J genes are TRBV3-1 and TRBJ2-3; 10 bases are a match to TRBD2. The CDR3 contains 15 residues. The J segment lost 4 bases and the V segment lost 5 bases, leaving 6 bases of the junction unmatched. The germline V gene encodes CDR1 LGHDT and CDR2 YNNKEL (reference sequence). The CDR3 nucleotides are TGTGCCAGCAGCACTAGCGGGATGGGGGCAGATACGCAGTATTTT. The encoded protein is CASSTSGMGADTQYF.

The sample holds many counts of this clonotype. The V gene is TRBV7-9, the J gene TRBJ2-7; the D gene is possibly TRBD2 (5 bases). Germline V gene data show CDR1 as SEHNR and CDR2 as FQNEAQ (reference sequence). Deletions cut 0 bases from V and 6 bases from J, with 12 bases between. The CDR3 has 14 amino acids. In nucleotides, the CDR3 is TGTGCCAGCAGCTTAGCATCAACCGGAGGCGAGCAGTACTTC. Encoded protein: CASSLASTGGEQYF.

This clonotype was counted many times. V is TRBV9 and J is TRBJ1-4; tentative D call: TRBD1 (5 bases). Trimming left V 3 bases short and J 8 bases short, with 17 bases between. This CDR3 is 15 amino acids long. The germline CDR1 and CDR2 sequences are SGDLS and YYNGEE. CDR3 sequence reads: CASSATGTAGEKLFF. In nucleotides, the CDR3 is TGTGCCAGCAGCGCCACCGGGACCGCCGGGGAAAAACTGTTTTTT.

As concerns this clonotype: A much larger clone lies a single base off, so this may be a read error. The J gene is TRBJ2-5, the V gene TRBV11-3; TRBD2 matches at 14 bases. This CDR3 region has 16 residues. Germline loops: CDR1 SGHNT, CDR2 YENEEA. J gave up 6 bases and V 6 bases, and 9 bases lay outside the gene matches. CDR3: CASRPGTSGRTKTQYF. The DNA for the CDR3 is TGTGCCAGCAGACCCGGGACTAGCGGGAGAACAAAGACCCAGTACTTC.

This clonotype was counted only a few times. The chain joins TRBV6-5 to TRBJ2-1; D might be TRBD1 (5 bases). Germline lookup yields CDR1 MNHEY and CDR2 SVGAGI. Trimming cost V 4 bases and J 0 bases, with 10 bases left between them. CDR3 length: 15 residues. Here the CDR3 DNA reads TGTGCCAGCAGTTTTGGGGCAGGCTCCTACAATGAGCAGTTCTTC. The encoded protein is CASSFGAGSYNEQFF.

This clonotype has at least ten counts. The chain carries TRBV11-2 and TRBJ2-7; weak D call: TRBD1 (5 bases). Germline V gene data show CDR1 as SGHAT and CDR2 as FQNNGV. Trimming left V 5 bases short and J 2 bases short, with 16 bases between. This CDR3 has 15 amino acids. DNA of the CDR3: TGTGCCAGCAGCCAGAGCAGGGTAGAAACCTACGAGCAGTACTTC. Translating gives CASSQSRVETYEQYF.

Ten or more counts support this clonotype. The V call is TRBV12-5, the J call TRBJ1-2; D is possibly TRBD1 (6 bases). V lost 6 bases to trimming and J lost 7 bases, with 9 bases between them. Per germline, CDR1 LGHNT and CDR2 FRNRAP. This CDR3 region has 11 residues. For the CDR3, the DNA is TGTGCTAGTGGCTCAGGGGTTGGCTACACCTTC. Translation gives CASGSGVGYTF.

This clonotype was seen a few times. The chain recombines TRBV4-3 with TRBJ2-3, with D uncertain. Germline loops: CDR1 LGHNA, CDR2 YSLEER. V was cut by 3 bases and J by 3 bases, with 13 bases left in between. This CDR3 comprises 15 residues. CDR3 bases: TGCGCCAGCAGCCAGTCCCCCTTGGGAACAGATACGCAGTATTTT. Amino acids: CASSQSPLGTDTQYF.

The genes are TRBV5-1 and TRBJ1-2; a weak D match, TRBD1 (5 bases). CDR1 is SGHRS and CDR2 is YFSETQ in the germline V gene. This CDR3 region has 14 residues. Trimming took off 4 bases at V and 3 bases at J, with 13 bases between the two ends. DNA of the CDR3: TGCGCCAGCAGCCCCCGGGACGGTGACTATGGCTACACCTTC. As protein: CASSPRDGDYGYTF.

This clonotype was recorded many times. The gene calls are TRBV12-5 and TRBJ1-5, with TRBD1 matching over 7 bases. The CDR3 has 16 amino acids. In germline, CDR1 is LGHNT, CDR2 FRNRAP. V trimming: 1 base; J trimming: 7 bases; junction bases outside the gene matches: 10. CDR3 sequence (DNA): TGTGCTAGTGGTTTGGACACGGACAGGTCCGACCAGCCCCAGCATTTT. Amino acids: CASGLDTDRSDQPQHF.

This clonotype was recorded at least ten times. The gene calls are TRBV27 and TRBJ2-7, with D possibly being TRBD1 (6 bases). Germline CDR1 MNHEY, CDR2 SMNVEV (reference sequence). V was shortened by 5 bases and J by 1 base, with 12 bases between the two germline ends. This CDR3 has 14 amino acids. In nucleotides, the CDR3 is TGTGCCAGCAGTACCTGGACAGAATCCTACGAGCAGTACTTC. Its translation is CASSTWTESYEQYF.

At least ten counts were recorded for this clonotype. The chain links TRBV7-2 to TRBJ1-6, with D maybe TRBD1 (5 bases). Trimming took off 4 bases at V and 7 bases at J, with 17 bases between the two ends. Germline V gives CDR1 SGHTA, CDR2 FQGNSA. The CDR3 is made up of 16 amino acids. DNA for the CDR3: TGTGCCAGCAGCTACTCAACAGGATTTCAGAATTCACCCCTCCACTTT. Translated, it gives CASSYSTGFQNSPLHF.

This clonotype was seen at least ten times. V gene TRBV11-2 combines with J gene TRBJ2-3, with D tentatively TRBD1 (5 bases). Trimming removed 4 bases from V and 4 bases from J, with 9 bases in between. The germline gives CDR1 SGHAT, CDR2 FQNNGV. This CDR3 has 13 amino acids. Here the CDR3 DNA reads TGTGCCAGCAGCTCCTTCAGGGCAGATACGCAGTATTTT. This sequence encodes CASSSFRADTQYF. Filled out from reference TRBV11-2 and TRBJ2-3, the complete variable domain reads EAGVAQSPRYKIIEKRQSVAFWCNPISGHATLYWYQQILGQGPKLLIQFQNNGVVDDSQLPKDRFSAERLKGVDSTLKIQPAKLEDSAVYLCASSSFRADTQYFGPGTRLTVL.

This clonotype was found many times. The rearrangement joins TRBV20-1 to TRBJ1-5; D may be TRBD1 (5 bases). This CDR3 is 13 amino acids long. From germline, CDR1 is DFQATT and CDR2 SNEGSKA (reference sequence). Trimming stripped 1 base from V and 6 bases from J, with 10 bases between. The CDR3 is CSARGRQGQPQHF. The DNA of the CDR3 is TGCAGTGCTAGAGGACGCCAGGGTCAGCCCCAGCATTTT.

Only a few counts were recorded for this clonotype. This sequence joins TRBV9 and TRBJ2-2; TRBD1 might be the D (6 bases). Germline CDR1 reads SGDLS; CDR2 reads YYNGEE. The CDR3 has 14 residues. V lost 3 bases and J 6 bases, leaving 12 bases between the germline ends. CDR3 sequence (DNA): TGTGCCAGCAGCGGGGGGCCGCCGGCCGGGGAGCTGTTTTTT. It is translated as CASSGGPPAGELFF.

This clonotype was seen many times. The gene calls are TRBV6-5 and TRBJ2-1; TRBD2 matches at 8 bases. CDR3 length: 15 residues. From germline, CDR1 is MNHEY and CDR2 SVGAGI. V trimming: 5 bases; J trimming: 0 bases; junction bases outside the gene matches: 3. The CDR3: CASSHSGASYNEQFF. Written as DNA, the CDR3 is TGTGCCAGCAGTCATAGCGGGGCCTCCTACAATGAGCAGTTCTTC.

This clonotype was recorded at least ten times. The chain employs TRBV7-8 and TRBJ2-1, with D perhaps TRBD2 (7 bases). The germline gives CDR1 SGHVS, CDR2 FQNEAQ. The V and J ends lost 3 bases and 8 bases respectively, with 11 bases between them. The CDR3 runs 13 residues. The chain's CDR3 is CASSFQGGDEQFF. Written as DNA, the CDR3 is TGTGCCAGCAGCTTTCAAGGGGGGGATGAGCAGTTCTTC.